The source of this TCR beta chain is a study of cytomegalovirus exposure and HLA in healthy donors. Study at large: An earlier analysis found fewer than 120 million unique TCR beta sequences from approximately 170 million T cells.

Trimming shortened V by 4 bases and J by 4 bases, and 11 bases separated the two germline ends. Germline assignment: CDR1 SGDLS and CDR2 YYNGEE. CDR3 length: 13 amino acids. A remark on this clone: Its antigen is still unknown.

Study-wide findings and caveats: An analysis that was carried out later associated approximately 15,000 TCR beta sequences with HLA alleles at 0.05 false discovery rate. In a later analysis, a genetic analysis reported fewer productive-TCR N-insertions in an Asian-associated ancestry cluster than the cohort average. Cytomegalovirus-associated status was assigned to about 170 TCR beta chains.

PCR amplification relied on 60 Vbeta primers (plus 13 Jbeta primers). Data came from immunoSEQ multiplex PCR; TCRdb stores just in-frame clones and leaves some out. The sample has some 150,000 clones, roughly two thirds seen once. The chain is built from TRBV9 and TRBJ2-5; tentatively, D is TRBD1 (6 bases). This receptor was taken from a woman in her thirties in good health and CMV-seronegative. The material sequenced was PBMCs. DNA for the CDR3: TGTGCCAGCAGCTCAACAGGGTTAGAGACCCAGTACTTC. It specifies CASSSTGLETQYF.